The 10 T cell receptor beta chains in this list originate from one sample, sequenced in a study of metastatic and nonmetastatic thyroid tumors (TCRdb year 2020). Library preparation was by PCR. Instrument used: Illumina HiSeq 4000. TCRdb applied fastp at Q25 and MiXCR to the public reads, then kept only in-frame beta chains. The sample data list about 40,000 clones, and over 9.5% of these were observed just once. The ten largest account for under 25% of the sample. No patient had received any treatment before thyroid surgery. Sequenced sample: blood. The receptors come from a female donor with papillary thyroid cancer or a benign thyroid nodule (not recorded which). Some clones in this sample may be carry-over from other donors' samples.

This clone was counted many times. The J gene is TRBJ2-3, the V gene TRBV10-2; D is perhaps TRBD2 (6 bases). Trimming left V 7 bases short and J 7 bases short, with 18 bases between. Germline CDR1 is WSHSY and CDR2 is SAAADI. The CDR3 extends over 14 amino acids. For the CDR3, the DNA is TGCGCCAGCACGGGGACGGAGGGCGGGTATACGCAGTATTTT. This gives the protein CASTGTEGGYTQYF.

This clone was seen repeatedly, ten times or more. The rearrangement joins TRBV7-2 to TRBJ2-7, with D perhaps assigned TRBD1 or TRBD2 (5 bases each). Germline V gene data show CDR1 as SGHTA and CDR2 as FQGNSA. The CDR3 consists of 15 residues. Trimming removed 3 bases from V and 3 bases from J, with 15 bases in between. The CDR3 loop is CASSLGVGTFYEQYF. CDR3 bases: TGTGCCAGCAGCTTGGGGGTTGGGACCTTCTACGAGCAGTACTTC.

This clone was counted many times. The V call is TRBV10-3, the J call TRBJ2-7; D gene ambiguous. CDR1 is ENHRY, CDR2 SYGVKD, per germline. This CDR3 contains 13 residues. Trimming cost V 0 bases and J 4 bases, with 7 bases left between them. Here the CDR3 DNA reads TGTGCCATCAGTGAGTCCCAGTTATACGAGCAGTACTTC. It encodes CAISESQLYEQYF.

This clone appeared many times. The genes are TRBV27 and TRBJ2-1; 9 nucleotides align to TRBD2. V trimming: 5 bases; J trimming: 5 bases; junction bases outside the gene matches: 13. This CDR3 spans 17 amino acids. CDR1 is MNHEY and CDR2 is SMNVEV in the germline V gene (reference sequence). The CDR3 loop is CASSLTVPGLANNEQFF. The CDR3 region has the DNA TGTGCCAGCAGTCTGACCGTCCCGGGACTAGCTAACAATGAGCAGTTCTTC.

This clone was seen at least ten times. The chain joins TRBV30 to TRBJ1-3; tentatively, D is TRBD1 (5 bases). Looked up from germline, CDR1 is GTSNPN and CDR2 is SVGIG (reference sequence). The CDR3 runs 13 residues. V was cut by 5 bases and J by 0 bases, with 8 bases left in between. The CDR3: CAWHRSSGNTIYF. CDR3 in DNA: TGTGCCTGGCACAGGAGCTCTGGAAACACCATATATTTT.

In this sample, this clone turned up once. The germline gene is not matched at one end of the junction; a read error may be the cause. This chain connects TRBV20-1 to TRBJ1-2; D might be TRBD1 (6 bases). In germline, CDR1 is DFQATT, CDR2 SNEGSKA (reference sequence). The CDR3 covers 13 residues. This CDR3 is CIAHRVPNYGYTF. In DNA form, the CDR3 reads TGCATTGCTCACAGGGTGCCGAACTATGGCTACACCTTC.

This clone was observed many times. This chain uses TRBV5-1 with TRBJ2-5; maybe TRBD2 (6 bases). The CDR3 covers 14 residues. The germline gives CDR1 SGHRS, CDR2 YFSETQ. Trimming stripped 1 base from V and 5 bases from J, with 12 bases between. In nucleotides, the CDR3 is TGCGCCAGCAGCTTGATGGGGGGTGGGGAGACCCAGTACTTC. Its translation: CASSLMGGGETQYF.

The sample holds many counts of this clone. The V and J genes are TRBV20-1 and TRBJ2-1; perhaps TRBD1 as D (6 bases). Trimming stripped 0 bases from V and 8 bases from J, with 14 bases between. Germline CDR1 and CDR2: DFQATT and SNEGSKA (reference sequence). The CDR3 loop spans 14 amino acids. The chain's CDR3 is CSARDPSGEHEQFF. Written as DNA, the CDR3 is TGCAGTGCTAGAGATCCTTCAGGGGAACATGAGCAGTTCTTC.

This clone was counted many times. The chain couples TRBV5-6 to TRBJ2-1, with 9 bases identical to TRBD1. Trimming removed 4 bases from V and 1 base from J; junction bases left unmatched: 9. This CDR3 has 17 residues. Looked up from germline, CDR1 is SGHDT and CDR2 is YYEEEE. CDR3 coding DNA: TGTGCCAGCAGCCCCCGGGCCGGACAGGGGTCCTACAATGAGCAGTTCTTC. Residues: CASSPRAGQGSYNEQFF.

This clone showed up many times. The genes are TRBV24-1 and TRBJ2-2; TRBD1 matches 7 bases. From germline, CDR1 is KGHDR and CDR2 SFDVKD. With 9 bases clipped from V and 1 base from J, the junction kept 4 bases outside the gene matches. This CDR3 comprises 14 residues. CDR3 amino acids: CATVGQRNTGELFF. CDR3 in DNA: TGTGCCACCGTGGGACAGCGGAACACCGGGGAGCTGTTTTTT.